The next 4 T cell receptor beta chains were all read from a single sample in a study of T cell changes during pregnancy in multiple sclerosis. Generated by immunoSEQ multiplex PCR, the TCRdb table keeps only in-frame clones and is missing some. The data show tens of thousands of clones, just over 90% seen once. The material was CD4+ T cells from peripheral blood mononuclear cells, obtained in the third trimester of pregnancy. These receptors came from a female donor with multiple sclerosis, enrolled in a pregnancy study.

The chain links TRBV6-5 to TRBJ1-3; D is undetermined. The CDR3 length is 14 residues. V was shortened by 7 bases and J by 0 bases, with 10 bases between the two germline ends. In germline, CDR1 is MNHEY, CDR2 SVGAGI. The CDR3 spells CASMAGYSGNTIYF. CDR3 in DNA: TGTGCCAGCATGGCGGGCTACTCTGGAAACACCATATATTTT.

This clone was found once. V is TRBV10-3 and J is TRBJ1-2; 8 bases fit TRBD1. The CDR3 loop spans 15 amino acids. CDR1 ENHRY and CDR2 SYGVKD come from the germline V gene. Trimming removed 7 bases from V and 1 base from J; junction bases left unmatched: 8. The CDR3: CAINTGGLNNYGYTF. CDR3 bases: TGTGCCATCAACACAGGGGGTCTCAATAACTATGGCTACACCTTC.

The chain uses TRBV2 and TRBJ1-1; D call uncertain. From germline, CDR1 is SNHLY and CDR2 FYNNEI. CDR3 size: 13 residues. V dropped 1 base and J dropped 1 base, with 4 bases sitting between them. The CDR3 is CASSEVRNTEAFF. CDR3 bases: TGTGCCAGCAGTGAAGTGAGGAACACTGAAGCTTTCTTT.

V gene TRBV5-1 combines with J gene TRBJ2-2; a possible D gene is TRBD2 (5 bases). The V and J ends lost 5 bases and 5 bases respectively, with 10 bases between them. This CDR3 has 13 amino acids. Germline CDR1 and CDR2: SGHRS and YFSETQ. CDR3 bases: TGCGCCAGCAGGAGGGAGAGGACCGGGGAGCTGTTTTTT. Protein sequence: CASRRERTGELFF.